This T cell receptor (beta chain) is drawn from a study of T cells after posttransplantation cyclophosphamide. CDR3 length: 15 residues. The germline V gene has CDR1 MNHEY and CDR2 SMNVEV (reference sequence). Sequenced by immunoSEQ multiplex PCR; TCRdb stores in-frame clones only, minus some. The sample records around 50,000 clones, roughly 92% being singletons. V gene TRBV27 combines with J gene TRBJ2-5; TRBD1 matches at 12 bases. Judging by the DNA end, TRBJ2-7 fits better; the J call may be wrong. Sequencing input: PBMCs. This TCR was sampled from a woman aged 50 to 60 in good health and a related stem cell transplant donor. CDR3 sequence reads: CASSLGGQGAYEQYF. The CDR3 coding sequence is TGTGCCAGCAGTTTAGGGGGACAGGGGGCTTACGAGCAGTACTTC.